The 25 T cell receptor beta chains below come from one sample, sequenced in a study of blood T cell repertoires in COVID-19. Sequencing was performed with immunoSEQ multiplex PCR; in TCRdb, only in-frame clones are kept and a portion is missing. The sample lists fewer than 300,000 clones, roughly 87% occurring once. Sequenced: peripheral blood. All receptors derive from a man younger than 35 with active or convalescent COVID-19.

V and J are TRBV7-9 and TRBJ2-1; 9 bases fit TRBD2. Germline V gene lookup returns CDR1 SEHNR and CDR2 FQNEAQ (reference sequence). V was pared by 5 bases and J by 2 bases, with 10 bases of the junction left unmatched. The CDR3 is 17 residues long. DNA for the CDR3: TGTGCCAGCAGCCCCAAGGGGGCTAGCGGGGCCTACAATGAGCAGTTCTTC. Translated: CASSPKGASGAYNEQFF. Combining the CDR3 with reference TRBV7-9 and TRBJ2-1 gives the whole variable domain DTGVSQNPRHKITKRGQNVTFRCDPISEHNRLYWYRQTLGQGPEFLTYFQNEAQLEKSRLLSDRFSAERPKGSFSTLEIQRTEQGDSAMYLCASSPKGASGAYNEQFFGPGTRLTVL.

V and J are TRBV7-3 and TRBJ2-7; 9 nucleotides match TRBD1. The junction had 10 bases not matched to a gene; V was cut back by 5 bases and J by 5 bases. The CDR3 length is 15 residues. Germline loops: CDR1 SGHTA, CDR2 FQGTGA. The CDR3 region is CASSRTTGGKDEQYF. DNA of the CDR3: TGTGCCAGCAGCCGGACGACAGGGGGAAAGGACGAGCAGTACTTC.

This clone was observed a single time. Relative to the germline gene, one junction end is altered; a read error may explain this. The J gene is TRBJ2-2, the V gene TRBV3-1 (or the pseudogene TRBV3-2); 8 nucleotides align to TRBD2. CDR1 LGHDT and CDR2 YNNKEL come from the germline V gene (reference sequence). CDR3 size: 15 residues. DNA of the CDR3: TGTGCCGGCAGCCCATCGGGGGGGCCGAGCGGGGAGCTGTTTTTT. This translates into CAGSPSGGPSGELFF.

This chain joins TRBV3-1 (or the pseudogene TRBV3-2) and TRBJ1-6, with 9 bases fitting TRBD1. The CDR3 covers 16 residues. Germline V gene data show CDR1 as LGHDT and CDR2 as YNNKEL (reference sequence). Losses at the gene ends were 4 bases for V and 3 bases for J; bases not matched to a gene: 4. In DNA, the CDR3 is TGTGCCAGCAGCCGAGGGACAGGGTACTATAATTCACCCCTCCACTTT. Protein: CASSRGTGYYNSPLHF.

The chain links TRBV5-8 to TRBJ1-6; 8 bases align to TRBD1. CDR1 and CDR2 (germline): SGHTS, YDEGEE. J gave up 10 bases and V 7 bases, and 10 bases lay outside the gene matches. The CDR3 spans 14 residues. This chain's CDR3 is CASREQGEWSPLHF. CDR3 nucleotides: TGTGCCAGCCGTGAACAGGGGGAATGGTCACCCCTCCACTTT.

The V call is TRBV9, the J call TRBJ2-7, with D possibly matching TRBD1 (6 bases). The CDR3 loop spans 16 amino acids. Trimming removed 5 bases from V and 2 bases from J, with 20 bases in between. In germline, CDR1 is SGDLS, CDR2 YYNGEE. The CDR3 sequence: CASSGPRTETPYEQYF. DNA for the CDR3: TGTGCCAGCAGTGGACCTAGGACAGAGACTCCCTACGAGCAGTACTTC.

This clone appeared once. This chain links TRBV4-1 with TRBJ1-6; possibly TRBD1 for D (5 bases). This CDR3 has 17 amino acids. CDR1 is MGHRA and CDR2 is YSYEKL in the germline V gene. V lost 0 bases, J lost 9 bases, and 18 bases lay in between. The CDR3 nucleotides read TGCGCCAGCAGCCAAGAATACAGGACCATTGTCTCTTCACCCCTCCACTTT. As protein: CASSQEYRTIVSSPLHF.

This chain links TRBV11-2 with TRBJ2-1; D perhaps matches TRBD2 (6 bases). The germline V and J ends were trimmed by 5 bases and 2 bases, with 10 bases remaining between them. This CDR3 region has 14 residues. Germline assignment: CDR1 SGHAT and CDR2 FQNNGV. CDR3 sequence (DNA): TGTGCCAGCAGCCCGGGACTCACCTACAATGAGCAGTTCTTC. The encoded protein is CASSPGLTYNEQFF.

The rearrangement uses TRBV11-2 and TRBJ2-7; maybe TRBD1 (6 bases). CDR3 length: 14 residues. The ends were cut back, 5 bases at V and 6 bases at J, with 17 bases in the middle. Germline CDR1 and CDR2: SGHAT and FQNNGV. The CDR3, as DNA: TGTGCCAGCAGCCCCGGGACACTGGTCGGCGAGCAGTACTTC. This sequence encodes CASSPGTLVGEQYF. The variable domain in full, completed from reference TRBV11-2 and TRBJ2-7, reads EAGVAQSPRYKIIEKRQSVAFWCNPISGHATLYWYQQILGQGPKLLIQFQNNGVVDDSQLPKDRFSAERLKGVDSTLKIQPAKLEDSAVYLCASSPGTLVGEQYFGPGTRLTVT.

This chain connects TRBV2 to TRBJ2-5; 16 bases match TRBD2. The ends lost 6 bases at V and 1 base at J; junction bases unmatched: 5. Germline V gives CDR1 SNHLY, CDR2 FYNNEI. The CDR3 covers 17 residues. Here the CDR3 reads CASRAGTSGGAQETQYF. For the CDR3, the DNA is TGTGCCAGCAGAGCCGGGACTAGCGGGGGGGCCCAAGAGACCCAGTACTTC.

This chain joins TRBV6-5 and TRBJ2-5, with 7 bases identical to TRBD2. The V gene's germline CDR1 is MNHEY and CDR2 SVGAGI. After removal of 0 bases from V and 2 bases from J, the junction contained 0 bases not matched to a gene. The CDR3 has 14 residues. The CDR3 loop is CASSYSRGQETQYF. The CDR3 DNA is TGTGCCAGCAGTTACTCGCGGGGGCAAGAGACCCAGTACTTC.

The genes are TRBV2 and TRBJ2-2, with D possibly matching TRBD1 (6 bases). Germline values: CDR1 SNHLY, CDR2 FYNNEI. The V gene lost 1 base and the J gene lost 0 bases, with 6 bases spanning the gap. The CDR3 loop spans 15 amino acids. In nucleotides, the CDR3 is TGTGCCAGCAGTGAAGAGGGGGCGAACACCGGGGAGCTGTTTTTT. Its translation: CASSEEGANTGELFF.

The genes are TRBV18 and TRBJ2-5; D is unclear. There are 14 residues in the CDR3. Trimming took off 0 bases at V and 2 bases at J, with 7 bases between the two ends. The germline V gene has CDR1 KGHSH and CDR2 LQKENI. CDR3 protein: CASSPPMRQETQYF. DNA for the CDR3: TGTGCCAGCTCACCACCGATGCGTCAAGAGACCCAGTACTTC.

The chain combines TRBV9 with TRBJ2-7, with D maybe TRBD1 (6 bases). The CDR3 has 17 amino acids. Germline CDR1 SGDLS, CDR2 YYNGEE. Trimming took 0 bases from V and 2 from J, leaving 18 bases between them. The CDR3, as DNA: TGTGCCAGCAGCGTAGATGCTGGGGGCAGGCTCACCTACGAGCAGTACTTC. It encodes CASSVDAGGRLTYEQYF.

The chain employs TRBV5-4 and TRBJ2-3, with D possibly matching TRBD1 (6 bases). V lost 3 bases and J lost 0, with 11 bases in between. Per germline, CDR1 SGHNT and CDR2 YYREEE (reference sequence). The CDR3 runs 15 residues. CDR3 sequence: CASSSPGQSTDTQYF. As DNA, the CDR3 is TGTGCCAGCAGCTCACCGGGACAAAGCACAGATACGCAGTATTTT.

This clone has a single count. The chain couples TRBV14 to TRBJ2-7; 8 bases match TRBD1. J lost 4 bases, V lost 2 bases, and 10 bases had no gene match. The V gene's germline CDR1 is SGHDN and CDR2 FVKESK. The CDR3 runs 16 residues. In DNA, the CDR3 is TGTGCCAGCAGCCAAAACAGACAGGGGAAGTCGTACGAGCAGTACTTC. Amino acids: CASSQNRQGKSYEQYF.

J is TRBJ2-6 and V is TRBV19; D unclear. The CDR3 length is 13 residues. Germline values: CDR1 LNHDA, CDR2 SQIVND (reference sequence). Trimming pared 9 bases from V and 4 bases from J, leaving 10 bases between. The CDR3 DNA reads TGTGCCAGCCGTAATTCCGGGGCCAACGTCCTGACTTTC. It codes for CASRNSGANVLTF. The full variable domain, completed using reference TRBV19 and TRBJ2-6, is DGGITQSPKYLFRKEGQNVTLSCEQNLNHDAMYWYRQDPGQGLRLIYYSQIVNDFQKGDIAEGYSVSREKKESFPLTVTSAQKNPTAFYLCASRNSGANVLTFGAGSRLTVL.

This clone was observed a few times. This chain joins TRBV4-3 and TRBJ2-7; no clear D. This CDR3 contains 14 residues. Trimming cost V 4 bases and J 0 bases, with 10 bases left between them. The germline V gene has CDR1 LGHNA and CDR2 YSLEER. The CDR3 nucleotides are TGCGCCAGCAGCCCTTTTTTCCCCTCCTACGAGCAGTACTTC. Translating it yields CASSPFFPSYEQYF.

The rearrangement uses TRBV2 and TRBJ1-1, with 7 bases fitting TRBD1. CDR1 SNHLY and CDR2 FYNNEI come from the germline V gene. V gave up 6 bases and J gave up 2 bases; unmatched junction bases: 6. This CDR3 is 14 amino acids long. CDR3 in amino acids: CASSPDRSNTEAFF. CDR3 in DNA: TGTGCCAGCAGCCCGGACAGGTCAAACACTGAAGCTTTCTTT.

The chain employs TRBV19 and TRBJ1-1, with a possible D match to TRBD1 (6 bases). The V gene's germline CDR1 is LNHDA and CDR2 SQIVND (reference sequence). This CDR3 comprises 15 residues. Trimming cost V 4 bases and J 1 base, with 13 bases left between them. The CDR3 region is CASSTNRVGNTEAFF. The DNA of the CDR3 is TGTGCCAGTAGTACAAACAGGGTCGGGAACACTGAAGCTTTCTTT.

This clone was seen once. This chain connects TRBV5-1 to TRBJ1-1; D remains ambiguous. The CDR3 length is 15 residues. Trimming removed 6 bases at V and 1 base at J, with 16 bases between. Germline V gene lookup returns CDR1 SGHRS and CDR2 YFSETQ. This chain's CDR3 is CASIEVSAENTEAFF. In nucleotides, the CDR3 is TGCGCCAGCATTGAGGTCTCGGCAGAGAACACTGAAGCTTTCTTT. Supplemented by reference TRBV5-1 and TRBJ1-1, the full variable domain reads KAGVTQTPRYLIKTRGQQVTLSCSPISGHRSVSWYQQTPGQGLQFLFEYFSETQRNKGNFPGRFSGRQFSNSRSEMNVSTLELGDSALYLCASIEVSAENTEAFFGQGTRLTVV.

The genes are TRBV7-3 and TRBJ2-2; 7 positions agree with TRBD2. Germline CDR1 reads SGHTA; CDR2 reads FQGTGA. After removal of 7 bases from V and 10 bases from J, the junction contained 9 bases not matched to a gene. This CDR3 region has 13 residues. The CDR3 here is CASNDGGSEELFF. In nucleotides, the CDR3 is TGTGCCAGCAACGACGGGGGGTCCGAGGAGCTGTTTTTT. Variable domain in full (rest from reference TRBV7-3 and TRBJ2-2): GAGVSQTPSNKVTEKGKYVELRCDPISGHTALYWYRQSLGQGPEFLIYFQGTGAADDSGLPNDRFFAVRPEGSVSTLKIQRTERGDSAVYLCASNDGGSEELFFGEGSRLTVL.

The chain combines TRBV18 with TRBJ2-7; D might be TRBD1 (6 bases). The germline CDR1 and CDR2 sequences are KGHSH and LQKENI. The CDR3 is 14 amino acids. Trimming removed 3 bases at V and 4 bases at J, with 13 bases between. The CDR3 DNA follows: TGTGCCAGCTCACCCCTCAACAGGGTTTACGAGCAGTACTTC. It is translated as CASSPLNRVYEQYF.

The rearrangement uses TRBV4-2 and TRBJ2-5, with 12 bases matching TRBD2. Germline CDR1 reads LGHNA; CDR2 reads YNFKEQ. This CDR3 is 16 amino acids long. The V and J ends lost 3 bases and 5 bases, in that order; junction bases with no gene match: 7. CDR3 coding DNA: TGTGCCAGCAGCCAGGCTAGCGGGGGGGCGAGTGAGACCCAGTACTTC. Its protein is CASSQASGGASETQYF.

The rearrangement joins TRBV27 to TRBJ2-7; TRBD1 matches 8 bases. In germline, CDR1 is MNHEY, CDR2 SMNVEV (reference sequence). The CDR3 sequence is 14 residues long. V lost 8 bases and J lost 3; bases outside the gene matches: 9. CDR3 DNA: TGTGCCAGCGGTCACAGGGGGAAGGGCTACGAGCAGTACTTC. This gives the protein CASGHRGKGYEQYF.